The clone carrying this TCR beta chain was counted once. The data belong to a study of shared clonotypes between healthy human individuals. V gave up 0 bases and J gave up 5 bases; unmatched junction bases: 5. Germline lookup yields CDR1 SGHDN and CDR2 FVKESK. This CDR3 contains 16 residues. This table comes from immunoSEQ multiplex PCR, and its TCRdb copy is limited to in-frame clones, with some not included. The sample holds around 2.5 million clones, 90% to 95% seen once. This TCR derives from a man younger than 35 in good health. Some clones in this sample may be carry-over from other donors' samples. The V gene is TRBV14, the J gene TRBJ2-5; 11 bases are a match to TRBD2. The material sequenced was naive CD4+ T cells from PBMCs. Subset noted: CD45RA+ positively selected. CDR3 DNA: TGTGCCAGCAGCCAAGAACCTAGCGGGAGGAGCGAGACCCAGTACTTC. Its translation is CASSQEPSGRSETQYF.